This TCR beta chain was retrieved from a study of blood T cell repertoires in COVID-19. Study background: Samples representing acute and convalescent COVID-19 were sourced from the United States, Italy and Spain. Sample material is recorded as cDNA or gDNA derived from T cells, B-cell-depleted T cells, or PBMCs.

Authors' analysis steps: Quantification of nucleated cells was approximated via reference gene primer amplification. Sequencing used immunoSEQ multiplex PCR; TCRdb keeps in-frame clones, though not all of them. That table furnishes V, J and clone size, whereas the DNA furnished D and trimming. The table includes about 230,000 clones, over 80% detected once. Germline-derived CDR1 and CDR2 are LGHDT and YNNKEL (reference sequence). This CDR3 has 14 residues. Trimming took 3 bases from V and 7 from J, leaving 16 bases between them. The TCR comes from a woman aged 70 to 79 with active or convalescent COVID-19. The chain uses TRBV3-1 (or the pseudogene TRBV3-2) and TRBJ2-7, with D tentatively TRBD2 (6 bases). The sample comprised peripheral blood. The CDR3 sequence is CASSHAGLSLEQYF. CDR3 bases: TGTGCCAGCAGCCACGCTGGACTAAGTTTGGAGCAGTACTTC.